Listed here is a single T cell receptor (beta chain). The data were obtained in a study of control samples from healthy donors and cancer patients. Clones were read by immunoSEQ multiplex PCR, and TCRdb kept only the in-frame ones, dropping some. The table shows about 89,000 clones, with about nine tenths occurring only once. CDR1 is MGHRA, CDR2 YSYEKL, per germline. V dropped 3 bases and J dropped 5 bases, with 17 bases sitting between them. CDR3 size: 15 residues. This TCR was sampled from a man in his thirties or forties in good health. Material for sequencing was blood. The chain carries TRBV4-1 and TRBJ2-7; the D gene is possibly TRBD2 (6 bases). The CDR3 sequence: CASSQKTSSPHEQYV. Here the CDR3 DNA reads TGCGCCAGCAGCCAGAAGACTAGTTCCCCCCACGAGCAGTACGTC.